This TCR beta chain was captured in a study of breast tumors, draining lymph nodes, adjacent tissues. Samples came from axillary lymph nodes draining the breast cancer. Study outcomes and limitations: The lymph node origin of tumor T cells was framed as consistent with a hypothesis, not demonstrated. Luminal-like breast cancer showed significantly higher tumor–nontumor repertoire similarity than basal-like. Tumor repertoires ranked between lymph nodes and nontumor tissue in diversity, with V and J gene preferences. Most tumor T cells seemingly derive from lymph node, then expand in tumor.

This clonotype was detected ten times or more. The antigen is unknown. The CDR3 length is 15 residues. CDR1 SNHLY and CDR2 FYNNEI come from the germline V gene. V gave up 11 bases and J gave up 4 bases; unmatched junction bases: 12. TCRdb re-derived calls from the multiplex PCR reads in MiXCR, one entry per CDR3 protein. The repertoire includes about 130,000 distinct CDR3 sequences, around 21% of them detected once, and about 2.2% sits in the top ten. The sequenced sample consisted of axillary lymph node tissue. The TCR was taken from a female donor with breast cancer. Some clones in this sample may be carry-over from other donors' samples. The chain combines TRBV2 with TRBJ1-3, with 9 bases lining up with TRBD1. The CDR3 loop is CAGQTGQGFGNTIYF. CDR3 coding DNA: TGTGCCGGCCAGACCGGACAGGGGTTCGGAAACACCATATATTTT.